This T cell receptor (beta chain) was profiled in a study of CD8 T cells in ankylosing spondylitis. General study findings and limits: For ankylosing spondylitis blood, a TCR beta motif of 7 or 8 highly homologous variants appeared characteristic. In peripheral blood, disease-linked CD8+ clones occurred at relatively low frequencies.

Only a few counts were recorded for this clonotype. Its matching antigen is unknown. Trimming shortened V by 2 bases and J by 6 bases, and 8 bases separated the two germline ends. CDR3 length: 13 residues. TCRdb reanalysed the 5' RACE reads using MiXCR and keeps one entry per CDR3 protein. The table lists just over 350,000 distinct CDR3 sequences, around 20% of them singletons. This TCR came from a male donor with ankylosing spondylitis or in good health (not recorded which). This chain joins TRBV12-3 or TRBV12-4 and TRBJ2-1, with a weak D call TRBD1 (5 bases). Material: blood, either unsorted or a sorted T cell fraction (not recorded which). CDR3 DNA sequence: TGTGCCAGCAGTTTACAGGGCCTCAATGAGCAGTTCTTC. Translated: CASSLQGLNEQFF.